This T cell receptor beta chain is drawn from a study of blood T cell repertoires in COVID-19 (dated by TCRdb to about 2020). At the level of the whole study: Samples covering the acute and convalescent phases of COVID-19 were provided by collaborators in the United States, Italy and Spain. Where available, HLA class I and class II types were obtained from metadata supplied by the sample provider rather than from assay-based typing. The prospective study material was composed of cDNA or gDNA derived from T cells, B-cell-depleted T cells, or PBMCs. The repertoires were released in a freely available public database meant as a resource for research on the immune response to SARS-CoV-2. Sample metadata almost always included a de-identified subject ID, COVID-19 status, age in years and sex. Samples came from the ongoing ImmuneRACE study (first 160 participants) plus 1,254 subjects from 6 global collaborators. The dataset comprised deeply sampled blood TCRbeta repertoires from subjects exposed to, actively infected with, or recovered from COVID-19. Here is what the overall study found, with its caveats: How much clinical and demographic metadata was included differed by source and by participant, and the metadata was provided uncurated.

The germline V gene (reference sequence) specifies LNHDA as CDR1 and SQIVND as CDR2. The CDR3 sequence holds 15 residues, the cysteine and phenylalanine included. Of the read, only the CDR3 DNA is kept; its 45 bases are in frame from base 1. Trimmed from V: 6 bases; trimmed from J: 9 bases; junction bases lacking a gene match: 6. The immunoSEQ Assay, a bias-controlled multiplex PCR, was used to amplify TCRbeta CDR3 regions from genomic DNA. For the original study's pipeline: The number of nucleated cells in each sample was estimated from the amplification of reference gene primers within the assay. To quantify the absolute abundance of each unique TCRbeta CDR3 rearrangement, sequence reads were collapsed and filtered. For each sample, productive Simpson clonality was calculated as the square root of Simpson's diversity index over productive rearrangements. This immuneACCESS table, as held by TCRdb, lists in-frame sequences with V and J called but not all clones. Of the missing ones, under half trace to an unresolved V gene in checked studies; the others have no known cause. The DNA gave D and trimming, while V, J and clone size come from that table. This sample has 130,000 or so clones in its table, and about 79% of those were observed once. More than 2.5% of the sample goes to the ten largest clones.

Worth noting for this clone: Its antigen is not yet known. The sample holds no much larger clone one base away, and base qualities are not on file.

Collaborating institutions collected whole blood in K2EDTA tubes following their own protocols. For TCRbeta analysis, collaborators shipped samples in one of three forms: frozen whole blood, isolated PBMCs, or DNA extracted from either of those sample types. The sample taken for sequencing was peripheral blood. The chain is assembled from TRBV19 and TRBJ2-1; 15 of the junction bases match TRBD2. This receptor was taken from a woman aged 80 or over with acute or convalescent COVID-19. The DNA is as follows: TGTGCCAGTAGCCGGACTAGCGGGGGGGTTGGTGAGCAGTTCTTC. Its product reads: CASSRTSGGVGEQFF. Here the CDR3 is joined to the reference TRBV19 and TRBJ2-1 genes, and the full variable domain is: DGGITQSPKYLFRKEGQNVTLSCEQNLNHDAMYWYRQDPGQGLRLIYYSQIVNDFQKGDIAEGYSVSREKKESFPLTVTSAQKNPTAFYLCASSRTSGGVGEQFFGPGTRLTVL.